This T cell receptor (beta chain) was found in a study of patients and donors after allogeneic stem cell transplantation. This clonotype was seen a handful of times. V lost 8 bases and J lost 3; bases outside the gene matches: 7. The CDR3 runs 13 residues. CDR1 SNHLY and CDR2 FYNNEI come from the germline V gene. Via MiXCR, TCRdb re-called the RT-PCR reads, giving one row per CDR3 protein. The sample lists approximately 57,000 distinct CDR3 sequences, about 14% seen once, with roughly a third in the top ten. The chain recombines TRBV2 with TRBJ2-7; 7 bases line up with TRBD1. This TCR was recovered from a human donor who was either an allogeneic HSCT recipient or a stem cell or donor lymphocyte infusion donor (not recorded which). It is not recorded whose cells these are; they may come from a transplant donor. Source material: blood, either unsorted or a sorted T cell fraction (not recorded which). The CDR3, as DNA: TGTGCCAGCTACTCCGGGACAGACTACGAGCAGTACTTC. This codes for CASYSGTDYEQYF.